The clone carrying this T cell receptor (beta chain) was seen ten or more times. The antigen remains unidentified. The data were obtained in a study of T cells in Graves' hyperthyroidism and ophthalmopathy. After removal of 1 base from V and 8 bases from J, the junction contained 6 bases not matched to a gene. This CDR3 contains 15 residues. The germline CDR1 and CDR2 sequences are DFQATT and SNEGSKA (reference sequence). Study conclusions and caveats: Also found in blood were most expanded thyroid clonotypes above 0.001. In the analysis, a 13 V-J model separated ophthalmopathy from stable hyperthyroidism.

Criteria for exclusion of patients were uncontrolled infection, other autoimmune disease, pregnancy or lactation. The blood was taken when hyperthyroidism was first diagnosed, before any ophthalmopathy symptoms showed up. The CDR3 regions of TCR beta were amplified from RNA transcripts. First-round RT-PCR with HTBI primers amplified the TCR CDR3 region. TCRdb reanalysed the multiplex PCR reads using MiXCR and keeps one entry per CDR3 protein. In the table there are hundreds of thousands of distinct CDR3 sequences, approximately 14% of which are singletons. Sequenced input: blood. The receptor comes from a woman aged 18-29 years with Graves' hyperthyroidism that later progressed to Graves' ophthalmopathy. The chain has TRBV20-1 and TRBJ2-1, with TRBD2 identical over 12 bases. This CDR3 reads CSARGLAGAGHEQFF. CDR3 DNA sequence: TGCAGTGCTAGAGGACTAGCGGGAGCTGGTCATGAGCAGTTCTTC.